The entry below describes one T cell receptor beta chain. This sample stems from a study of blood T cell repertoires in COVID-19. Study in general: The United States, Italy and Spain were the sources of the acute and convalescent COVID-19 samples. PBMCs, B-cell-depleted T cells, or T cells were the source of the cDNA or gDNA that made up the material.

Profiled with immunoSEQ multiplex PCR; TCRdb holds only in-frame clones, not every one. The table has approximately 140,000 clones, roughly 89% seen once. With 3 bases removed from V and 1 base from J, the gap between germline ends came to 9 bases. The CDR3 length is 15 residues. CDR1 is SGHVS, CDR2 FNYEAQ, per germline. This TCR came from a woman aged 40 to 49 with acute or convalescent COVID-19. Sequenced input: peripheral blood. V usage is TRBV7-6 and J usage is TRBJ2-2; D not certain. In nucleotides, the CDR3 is TGTGCCAGCAGCTTTATTGGCCTGAACACCGGGGAGCTGTTTTTT. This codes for CASSFIGLNTGELFF.